The present T cell receptor (beta chain) was sequenced within a study of post-analysis software for immune sequencing data. Study-level findings and limits: The five TRBV segments detected at higher frequency in patients than in controls included TRBV5-6, TRBV5-1 and TRBV20-1.

Comments on this clonotype: Its cognate antigen is unknown.

The CDR3 has 17 residues. CDR1 is MDHEN and CDR2 is SYDVKM in the germline V gene. V dropped 2 bases and J dropped 2; count of bases not matched to a gene: 9. Unique molecular identifiers featured in each of the TCR beta cDNA libraries. TCRdb reprocessed the PCR reads with MiXCR, giving one entry per CDR3 protein. This repertoire shows almost 700,000 distinct CDR3 sequences, roughly three fifths found once; its top ten account for roughly 10%. The genes are TRBV28 and TRBJ1-5; 7 bases match TRBD1. Material for sequencing was blood. This receptor was obtained from a girl aged 2 to 9 with multiple sclerosis. The CDR3 DNA reads TGTGCCAGCAGTTTACCGAGGGGGCAAGCGGGCAATCAGCCCCAGCATTTT. As protein: CASSLPRGQAGNQPQHF.